A selection of T cell receptor beta chains follows, all from one sample in a study of CD8 T cells in ankylosing spondylitis. TCRdb passed the 5' RACE reads through MiXCR, listing each CDR3 protein once. The table records 100,000 to 150,000 distinct CDR3 sequences, 17% of them present only once. Sequences were obtained from blood, either unsorted or a sorted T cell fraction (not recorded which). These receptors were taken from a male donor with ankylosing spondylitis. The CDR3 runs from the conserved cysteine through the conserved F or W. Each record gives: D gene, clone size, V gene, J gene, CDR3 protein, CDR3 DNA. The D gene is left open where the match is weak. Expanded clones are given a class, and other clones once, few, many or no size at all.

>TRBD2|NA|TRBV14|TRBJ2-1
CASSLGTSGRPGNEQFF
TGTGCCAGCAGCCTCGGGACTAGCGGGCGGCCTGGGAATGAGCAGTTCTTC
>TRBD1|NA|TRBV20-1|TRBJ2-7
CSASKGQGPYEQYF
TGCAGCGCTAGTAAGGGACAGGGACCCTACGAGCAGTACTTC
>TRBD2|NA|TRBV6-2/TRBV6-3|TRBJ2-1
CASSSRVRLAENNEQFF
TGTGCCAGCAGTTCCCGTGTGCGACTAGCGGAGAACAATGAGCAGTTCTTC
>TRBD2|few|TRBV9|TRBJ2-5
CASSVDGRGTSGSIDEETQYF
TGTGCCAGCAGCGTAGATGGGAGGGGGACTAGCGGGAGCATCGATGAAGAGACCCAGTACTTC
>TRBD1|NA|TRBV7-8|TRBJ2-1
CASSPTPGQAYNEQFF
TGTGCCAGCAGCCCGACACCGGGACAGGCCTACAATGAGCAGTTCTTC
>TRBD2|NA|TRBV3-1|TRBJ2-7
CASSHNSGLAGDEQYF
TGTGCCAGCAGCCACAACTCGGGACTAGCGGGAGACGAGCAGTACTTC
>NA|few|TRBV15|TRBJ2-5
CATSRDNGYPYQETQYF
TGTGCCACCAGCAGAGATAATGGCTATCCGTACCAAGAGACCCAGTACTTC
>TRBD2|few|TRBV4-1|TRBJ2-3
CASSQQAGGRDTQYF
TGCGCCAGCAGCCAACAAGCGGGAGGTAGAGATACGCAGTATTTT
>NA|NA|TRBV27|TRBJ2-2
CASRGPGTGELFF
TGTGCCAGCAGGGGACCCGGCACCGGGGAGCTGTTTTTT
>TRBD2|NA|TRBV4-3|TRBJ2-7
CASSRGRAGRYEQYF
TGCGCCAGCAGCCGGGGCCGAGCGGGACGCTACGAGCAGTACTTC
>TRBD2|few|TRBV5-4|TRBJ2-7
CASQKEGLAYEQYF
TGTGCCAGCCAGAAAGAGGGACTAGCCTACGAGCAGTACTTC
>TRBD1|NA|TRBV5-1|TRBJ1-2
CASSLDQGDYGYTF
TGCGCCAGCAGCTTGGATCAGGGGGACTATGGCTACACCTTC
>NA|few|TRBV18|TRBJ2-1
CASSPGEAPVNEQFF
TGTGCCAGCTCACCAGGTGAGGCCCCCGTCAATGAGCAGTTCTTC
>NA|many|TRBV5-1|TRBJ2-4
CASSLAPYTKNIQYF
TGCGCCAGCAGCTTGGCCCCTTATACCAAAAACATTCAGTACTTC
>NA|many|TRBV12-3/TRBV12-4|TRBJ2-1
CASSSGVTEQFF
TGTGCCAGCAGTTCAGGGGTCACTGAGCAGTTCTTC
>TRBD2|NA|TRBV12-3/TRBV12-4|TRBJ2-3
CASSPLQGLAGGPVDTQYF
TGTGCCAGCAGTCCCTTACAAGGACTAGCGGGAGGTCCCGTAGATACGCAGTATTTT
>TRBD1|NA|TRBV10-3|TRBJ2-1
CAINNRGPEQFF
TGTGCCATCAATAACAGGGGCCCTGAGCAGTTCTTC
>NA|few|TRBV25-1|TRBJ1-1
CASSEGGQGTEAFF
TGTGCCAGCAGTGAAGGGGGGCAGGGCACTGAAGCTTTCTTT
>NA|NA|TRBV21-1|TRBJ2-5
CASSKPRPGLAGQETQYF
TGTGCCAGCAGCAAACCGCGACCGGGACTAGCGGGACAAGAGACCCAGTACTTC
>NA|many|TRBV29-1|TRBJ1-2
CSVAAGAIDYGYTF
TGCAGCGTTGCGGCAGGGGCGATCGACTATGGCTACACCTTC
>NA|NA|TRBV11-2|TRBJ2-1
CASSLVGGGASENYNEQFF
TGTGCCAGCAGCTTAGTCGGGGGCGGGGCTAGCGAGAACTACAATGAGCAGTTCTTC